These 16 T cell receptor beta chains share one sample of origin, sequenced in a study of shared clonotypes between healthy human individuals. Clones were read by immunoSEQ multiplex PCR, and TCRdb kept only the in-frame ones, dropping some. The sample has 2,100,000 or so clones, approximately 96% seen once; the top ten hold roughly 0.13%. The sequenced sample consisted of naive CD4+ T cells sorted from blood. Subset denoted: CD45RA+ positively selected. The source is a young man in good health.

The chain links TRBV7-2 to TRBJ1-2; no firm D call. V dropped 5 bases and J dropped 8 bases, with 9 bases sitting between them. The CDR3 has 11 residues. The germline V gene encodes CDR1 SGHTA and CDR2 FQGNSA. The CDR3 DNA sequence: TGTGCCAGCAGCCGTGTTTTGGGCTACACCTTC. This sequence encodes CASSRVLGYTF.

The genes are TRBV2 and TRBJ2-7; 9 nucleotides align to TRBD2. The germline gives CDR1 SNHLY, CDR2 FYNNEI. There are 15 residues in the CDR3. J gave up 7 bases and V 7 bases, and 14 bases lay outside the gene matches. CDR3 DNA: TGTGCCAGCACTTTGACTAGCGGTTTGTCGTTGGAGCAGTACTTC. Translation gives CASTLTSGLSLEQYF. Using reference TRBV2 and TRBJ2-7 for the parts outside the CDR3, the full variable domain is EPEVTQTPSHQVTQMGQEVILRCVPISNHLYFYWYRQILGQKVEFLVSFYNNEISEKSEIFDDQFSVERPDGSNFTLKIRSTKLEDSAMYFCASTLTSGLSLEQYFGPGTRLTVT.

On this clone: This sample includes further DNA sequences coding for the same CDR3. CDR3 coding DNA: TGTGCCAGCAGTTTAGCAGGGGCCTACGAGCAGTACTTC. It yields the protein CASSLAGAYEQYF. V usage is TRBV27 and J usage is TRBJ2-7; TRBD1 is a possible D gene (6 bases). Germline-derived CDR1 and CDR2 are MNHEY and SMNVEV (reference sequence). The CDR3 covers 13 residues. Trimming took 2 bases from V and 2 from J, leaving 7 bases between them.

V is TRBV5-8 and J is TRBJ1-5, with D unclear. CDR3 length: 18 residues. V was shortened by 0 bases and J by 2 bases, with 18 bases between the two germline ends. The germline gives CDR1 SGHTS, CDR2 YDEGEE. The CDR3: CASSLVFSGRYRNQPQHF. In nucleotides, the CDR3 is TGTGCCAGCAGCTTGGTATTTTCGGGTAGATATCGCAATCAGCCCCAGCATTTT.

This clone was observed a single time. The CDR3 loop is CATSVQGYSNQPQHF. The DNA for the CDR3 is TGTGCCACCAGCGTACAGGGGTATAGCAATCAGCCCCAGCATTTT. The chain carries TRBV15 and TRBJ1-5; TRBD1 matches at 7 bases. Germline CDR1 LNHNV, CDR2 YYDKDF (reference sequence). The CDR3 spans 15 residues. V shed 5 bases and J 0 bases; nucleotides not matched to a gene: 4.

This chain joins TRBV6-1 and TRBJ1-5; 8 bases map to TRBD1. V lost 6 bases and J lost 1; bases outside the gene matches: 5. Germline lookup yields CDR1 MNHNS and CDR2 SASEGT. CDR3 length equals 15 residues. This CDR3 is CASSPRGQSNQPQHF. The CDR3 nucleotides read TGTGCCAGCAGCCCCAGGGGGCAGAGCAATCAGCCCCAGCATTTT.

This clone appeared once. V and J are TRBV6-5 and TRBJ1-2; TRBD1 agrees at 11 bases. Germline V gives CDR1 MNHEY, CDR2 SVGAGI. The CDR3 consists of 15 residues. Germline trimming cut 5 bases from V and 7 bases from J; bases unmatched to any gene: 9. The CDR3, as DNA: TGTGCCAGCAGTAGCCGAGGACAGGGGGCGAGTGGCTACACCTTC. Amino acid sequence: CASSSRGQGASGYTF.

The chain carries TRBV4-3 and TRBJ2-1, with 8 bases fitting TRBD2. CDR1 is LGHNA, CDR2 YSLEER, per germline. Unmatched junction bases numbered 19, after V lost 0 bases and J lost 9 bases. The CDR3 extends over 19 amino acids. CDR3 bases: TGCGCCAGCAGCCAAGATAGTGTGGCTAGCGGGCGAAAGTCGGGTGAGCAGTTCTTC. It codes for CASSQDSVASGRKSGEQFF.

The rearrangement joins TRBV5-1 to TRBJ2-5; D is perhaps TRBD1 or TRBD2 (6 bases each). The CDR3 has 13 residues. Germline CDR1 SGHRS, CDR2 YFSETQ. The V end was cut by 3 bases, the J end by 9 bases, with 15 bases between. CDR3 protein: CASSSRGPGAQYF. The DNA of the CDR3 is TGCGCCAGCAGCTCCCGGGGGCCAGGGGCCCAGTACTTC.

This chain joins TRBV5-1 and TRBJ2-2; D unclear. The CDR3 extends over 15 amino acids. CDR1 is SGHRS, CDR2 YFSETQ, per germline. Trimming cost V 4 bases and J 1 base, with 11 bases left between them. The CDR3, as DNA: TGCGCCAGCAGCCCGGACGGCCAGAACACCGGGGAGCTGTTTTTT. This translates into CASSPDGQNTGELFF.

The chain recombines TRBV27 with TRBJ1-4; D might be TRBD1 (5 bases). This CDR3 has 15 residues. From germline, CDR1 is MNHEY and CDR2 SMNVEV (reference sequence). V lost 1 base to trimming and J lost 3 bases, with 9 bases between them. CDR3 residues: CASSLWGAPNEKLFF. The CDR3 region has the DNA TGTGCCAGCAGTTTATGGGGCGCCCCTAATGAAAAACTGTTTTTT. The full variable domain, its missing parts supplied by reference TRBV27 and TRBJ1-4, is EAQVTQNPRYLITVTGKKLTVTCSQNMNHEYMSWYRQDPGLGLRQIYYSMNVEVTDKGDVPEGYKVSRKEKRNFPLILESPSPNQTSLYFCASSLWGAPNEKLFFGSGTQLSVL.

This chain links TRBV5-1 with TRBJ2-2, with TRBD2 matching 16 bases. Per the germline V gene, CDR1 is SGHRS and CDR2 is YFSETQ. The CDR3 length is 17 residues. V was clipped by 4 bases and J by 6 bases; unmatched bases: 6. The CDR3 here is CASSPGLAGGPSGELFF. Written as DNA, the CDR3 is TGCGCCAGCAGCCCGGGACTAGCGGGAGGGCCGTCCGGGGAGCTGTTTTTT. Variable domain in full (rest from reference TRBV5-1 and TRBJ2-2): KAGVTQTPRYLIKTRGQQVTLSCSPISGHRSVSWYQQTPGQGLQFLFEYFSETQRNKGNFPGRFSGRQFSNSRSEMNVSTLELGDSALYLCASSPGLAGGPSGELFFGEGSRLTVL.

The chain has TRBV5-1 and TRBJ2-1; D is ambiguous. V lost 7 bases, J lost 4 bases, and 18 bases lay in between. CDR1 and CDR2 (germline): SGHRS, YFSETQ. The CDR3 consists of 15 residues. CDR3 nucleotide sequence: TGCGCCAGCGGATCAGGTGAAACCCTTTACAATGAGCAGTTCTTC. It yields the protein CASGSGETLYNEQFF.

Concerning this clone itself: The sample contains more than one DNA sequence encoding this CDR3. The rearrangement uses TRBV6-1 and TRBJ2-5, with D perhaps matching TRBD2 (6 bases). CDR3 length equals 14 residues. V was cut by 3 bases and J by 4 bases, with 12 bases left in between. Germline V gene lookup returns CDR1 MNHNS and CDR2 SASEGT. The CDR3 DNA follows: TGTGCCAGCAGTGAGGTTGGGGGGTTAGAGACCCAGTACTTC. Translated: CASSEVGGLETQYF.

This clone has more than one count but fewer than ten. The chain recombines TRBV4-3 with TRBJ2-7; D ambiguous. V was cut by 0 bases and J by 4 bases, with 16 bases left in between. The CDR3 runs to 16 residues. The germline CDR1 and CDR2 sequences are LGHNA and YSLEER. CDR3 residues: CASSQDYGESWYEQYF. As DNA, the CDR3 is TGCGCCAGCAGCCAAGACTATGGGGAAAGCTGGTACGAGCAGTACTTC.

This chain uses TRBV19 with TRBJ1-1, with D tentatively TRBD1 (5 bases). The germline V gene has CDR1 LNHDA and CDR2 SQIVND (reference sequence). Trimming pared 4 bases from V and 1 base from J, leaving 19 bases between. The length of the CDR3 is 17 residues. CDR3 sequence reads: CASSTARRVNGNTEAFF. In DNA form, the CDR3 reads TGTGCCAGTAGTACCGCTCGCAGGGTTAATGGGAACACTGAAGCTTTCTTT. Drawing the rest from reference TRBV19 and TRBJ1-1, the complete variable domain is DGGITQSPKYLFRKEGQNVTLSCEQNLNHDAMYWYRQDPGQGLRLIYYSQIVNDFQKGDIAEGYSVSREKKESFPLTVTSAQKNPTAFYLCASSTARRVNGNTEAFFGQGTRLTVV.